This entry is about one T cell receptor beta chain. This record comes from a study of cytomegalovirus exposure and HLA in healthy donors. Germline CDR1 reads MDHEN; CDR2 reads SYDVKM. This CDR3 has 16 residues. The V and J ends lost 8 bases and 1 base, in that order; junction bases with no gene match: 10. Researchers ran the PCR with 60 Vbeta and 13 Jbeta primers. The method was immunoSEQ multiplex PCR; TCRdb's version includes in-frame clones alone and lacks a portion of them. The profile shows 150,000 to 200,000 clones, more than 75% of them singletons. Sequencing was done on a sample of PBMCs. The clonotype originates from a woman aged 18-29 years in good health and CMV-seronegative. This rearrangement joins TRBV28 to TRBJ1-1; TRBD1 matches 10 bases. The CDR3 DNA reads TGTGCCAGCCTCCCGGGACAGGGGAAGGCGAACACTGAAGCTTTCTTT. This translates into CASLPGQGKANTEAFF.